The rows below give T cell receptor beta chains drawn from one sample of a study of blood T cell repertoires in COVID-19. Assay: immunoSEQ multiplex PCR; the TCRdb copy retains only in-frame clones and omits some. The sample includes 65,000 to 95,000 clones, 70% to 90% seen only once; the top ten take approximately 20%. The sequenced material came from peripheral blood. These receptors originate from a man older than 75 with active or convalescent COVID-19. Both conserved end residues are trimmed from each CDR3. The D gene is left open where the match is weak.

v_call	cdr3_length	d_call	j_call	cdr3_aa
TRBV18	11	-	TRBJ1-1	ASSPIGGTEAF
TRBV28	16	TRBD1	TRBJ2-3	ASRDISGQGGSTDTQY
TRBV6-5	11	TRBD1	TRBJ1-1	ASSYSGQTEAF
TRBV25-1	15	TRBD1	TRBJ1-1	ASSVSLGDRGGTEAF
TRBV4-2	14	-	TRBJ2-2	ASSQVQGPNTGELF
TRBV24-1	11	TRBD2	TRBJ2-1	ATSDSSGNEQF
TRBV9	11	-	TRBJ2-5	ASSPVAVETQY
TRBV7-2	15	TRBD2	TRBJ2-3	ASSQPGLAGARDTQY
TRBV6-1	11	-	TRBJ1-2	ASLTDTNYGYT
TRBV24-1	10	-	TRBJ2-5	ATSDFLETQY
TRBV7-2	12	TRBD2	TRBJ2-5	ASSFVAGVETQY
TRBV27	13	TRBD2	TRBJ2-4	ASRRSGGGRNIQY
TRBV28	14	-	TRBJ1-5	ASSRPGAGVQQPQH
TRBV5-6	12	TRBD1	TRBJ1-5	ASSQGQGRQPQH
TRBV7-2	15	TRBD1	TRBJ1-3	ASSLVEGASSGNTIY
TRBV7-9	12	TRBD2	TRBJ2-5	ASSLPGGRETQY
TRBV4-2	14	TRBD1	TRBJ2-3	ASSQVAGQGTDTQY
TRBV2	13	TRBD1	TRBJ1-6	ASKDRGLRNSPLH
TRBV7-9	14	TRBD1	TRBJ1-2	ASSLDKDRAASGYT
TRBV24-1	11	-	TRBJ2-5	ATSSTNQETQY
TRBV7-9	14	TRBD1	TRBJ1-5	ASTQGDTLGLGPQH
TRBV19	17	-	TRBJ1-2	ASSADGPGKRGRNYGYT
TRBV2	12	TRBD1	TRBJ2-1	ASKRTGGFGEQF
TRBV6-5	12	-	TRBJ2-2	ASSRDSRGGELF
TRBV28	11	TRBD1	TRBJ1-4	ASEGQGGEKLF
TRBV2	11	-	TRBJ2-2	ASRGTNTGELF
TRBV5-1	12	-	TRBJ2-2	ASSRQASTGELF
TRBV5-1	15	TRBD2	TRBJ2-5	ASRPYPAGGGIETQY
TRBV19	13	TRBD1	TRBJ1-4	ASSPGQGNLEKLF
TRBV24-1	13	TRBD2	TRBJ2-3	ATSWGEREVDTQY
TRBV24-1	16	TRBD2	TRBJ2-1	ATSDRGTSGSPYNEQF
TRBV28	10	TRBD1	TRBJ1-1	ASTPGTDEAF
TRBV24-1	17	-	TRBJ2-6	ATSDLFPGLRSGANVLT
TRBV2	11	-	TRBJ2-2	ASKRLDTGELF
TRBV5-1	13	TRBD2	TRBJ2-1	ASSLGGRMRNEQF
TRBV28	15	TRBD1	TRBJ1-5	ATRIRGTRASNQPQH
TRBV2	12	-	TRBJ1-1	ASSLGEGTTEAF
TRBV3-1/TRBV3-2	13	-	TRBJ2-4	ASSRADGPKNIQY
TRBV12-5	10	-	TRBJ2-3	ASATSTDTQY
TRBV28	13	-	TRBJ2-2	ASGWTQTNTGELF
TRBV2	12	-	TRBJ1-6	ATGQTLDNSPLH
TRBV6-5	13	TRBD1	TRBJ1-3	ASSSQGVSGNTIY
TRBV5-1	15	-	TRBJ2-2	ASSLVPGVGDTGELF
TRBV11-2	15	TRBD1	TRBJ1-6	ASSLALPGQYNSPLH